The 25 T cell receptor beta chains below come from one sample, sequenced in a study of Graves' ophthalmopathy and Graves' hyperthyroidism. CDR3 regions of TCR beta were amplified from RNA transcripts. Following a first-round RT-PCR that used HTBI primers, a second-round multiplex PCR was carried out. TCRdb ran MiXCR on the multiplex PCR reads and lists one entry per CDR3 protein. In the table there are around 400,000 distinct CDR3 sequences, under 25% of which are singletons. Specimen: peripheral blood. All receptors derive from a young woman with stable Graves' hyperthyroidism.

The chain couples TRBV4-1 to TRBJ1-4; D gene unclear. The V and J ends lost 3 bases and 8 bases respectively, with 7 bases between them. This CDR3 is 12 amino acids long. CDR1 is MGHRA and CDR2 is YSYEKL in the germline V gene. In nucleotides, the CDR3 is TGCGCCAGCAGCCATTCGAAAGAAAAACTGTTTTTT. Amino acids: CASSHSKEKLFF.

This sequence joins TRBV6-1 and TRBJ2-7; tentative D call: TRBD2 (6 bases). This CDR3 contains 14 residues. V was clipped by 6 bases and J by 3 bases, with 15 bases between them. CDR1 MNHNS and CDR2 SASEGT come from the germline V gene. The chain's CDR3 is CASSQTSGLYEQYF. For the CDR3, the DNA is TGTGCCAGCAGCCAGACTTCGGGACTCTACGAGCAGTACTTC.

This clonotype was seen at least ten times. This chain links TRBV6-5 with TRBJ2-7; 7 nucleotides line up with TRBD1. The CDR3 loop spans 14 amino acids. The germline CDR1 and CDR2 sequences are MNHEY and SVGAGI. With V trimmed by 4 bases and J by 2 bases, 5 bases remained unmatched. CDR3 DNA sequence: TGTGCCAGCAGTTCCGACAGGGTGGCCTACGAGCAGTACTTC. Its protein product is CASSSDRVAYEQYF.

This clonotype has a count of ten or more. V usage is TRBV25-1 and J usage is TRBJ1-1; D might be TRBD1 (6 bases). The germline gives CDR1 MGHDK, CDR2 SYGVNS. CDR3 size: 16 residues. The V gene lost 6 bases and the J gene lost 7 bases, with 24 bases spanning the gap. The CDR3 DNA is TGTGCCAGCAGGGGGAGAGACAGGCGCGCCCCACATGAAGCTTTCTTT. As protein: CASRGRDRRAPHEAFF.

The J gene is TRBJ1-5, the V gene TRBV10-3; D is possibly TRBD1 (5 bases). Germline CDR1 ENHRY, CDR2 SYGVKD. The V end lost 0 bases, the J end lost 0 bases, and 9 bases lay between the germline ends. The CDR3 extends over 16 amino acids. The CDR3 coding sequence is TGTGCCATCAGTGAGTCGGACAATTATAGCAATCAGCCCCAGCATTTT. Translated, it gives CAISESDNYSNQPQHF.

This clonotype was counted ten times or more. The chain uses TRBV5-5 and TRBJ2-5, with 8 nucleotides matching TRBD2. The CDR3 is made up of 15 amino acids. V was pared by 5 bases and J by 3 bases, with 9 bases of the junction left unmatched. The germline V gene has CDR1 SGHKS and CDR2 YYEKEE (reference sequence). CDR3 region: CASSPGGREEETQYF. Here the CDR3 DNA reads TGTGCCAGCAGTCCGGGGGGGCGGGAGGAAGAGACCCAGTACTTC.

At least ten counts were recorded for this clonotype. In DNA form, the CDR3 reads TGTGCCAGCAGTTTTGGGACAAGCTATGGCTACACCTTC. As protein: CASSFGTSYGYTF. The rearrangement links TRBV28 to TRBJ1-2; TRBD1 might be the D (6 bases). Per germline, CDR1 MDHEN and CDR2 SYDVKM. CDR3 length: 13 residues. Between the trimmed V and J ends, which lost 3 bases and 4 bases, there was a span of 9 bases.

This clonotype appeared many times. The CDR3, as DNA: TGTGCCAGCAGTAGGACAGGGACGAACACTGAAGCTTTCTTT. Residues: CASSRTGTNTEAFF. The V and J genes are TRBV2 and TRBJ1-1; 8 bases agree with TRBD1. Trimming took 5 bases from V and 1 from J; bases not matched to a gene: 3. This CDR3 region has 14 residues. Germline V gene sequence: CDR1 SNHLY, CDR2 FYNNEI.

This clonotype was observed many times. The chain has TRBV5-1 and TRBJ2-4; D not certain. V was clipped by 0 bases and J by 8 bases, with 15 bases between them. The CDR3 sequence is 15 residues long. Germline-derived CDR1 and CDR2 are SGHRS and YFSETQ. CDR3 bases: TGCGCCAGCAGCTTGGAGGACCCCGACACGGACATTCAGTACTTC. The encoded protein is CASSLEDPDTDIQYF.

V gene TRBV9 combines with J gene TRBJ2-7, with 10 nucleotides matching TRBD2. Germline trimming cut 4 bases from V and 2 bases from J; bases unmatched to any gene: 6. The CDR3 is made up of 15 amino acids. The germline gives CDR1 SGDLS, CDR2 YYNGEE. The CDR3 DNA follows: TGTGCCAGCAGCATCTCAGCGGGAGGGGCCTACGAGCAGTACTTC. It codes for CASSISAGGAYEQYF.

This clonotype was seen a handful of times. The V and J genes are TRBV12-3 or TRBV12-4 and TRBJ2-2; unclear D gene. Trimming took off 3 bases at V and 7 bases at J, with 3 bases between the two ends. This CDR3 comprises 11 residues. The CDR3 reads CASSFYGELFF. DNA of the CDR3: TGTGCCAGCAGTTTCTACGGGGAGCTGTTTTTT.

V is TRBV12-3 or TRBV12-4 and J is TRBJ1-2; TRBD1 might be the D (6 bases). The germline V and J ends were trimmed by 8 bases and 6 bases, with 13 bases remaining between them. The CDR3 runs 12 residues. In DNA, the CDR3 is TGTGCCAGCGGGGGGCCAGGGGATGGCTACACCTTC. It codes for CASGGPGDGYTF.

The rearrangement joins TRBV6-1 to TRBJ1-5; possible D gene TRBD1, 6 bases. Germline values: CDR1 MNHNS, CDR2 SASEGT. The CDR3 extends over 15 amino acids. V was clipped by 6 bases and J by 5 bases, with 17 bases between them. CDR3 protein: CASSRDRRGDQPQHF. The CDR3 coding sequence is TGTGCCAGCAGCCGCGACAGGCGAGGGGATCAGCCCCAGCATTTT.

This clonotype came up many times. The gene calls are TRBV28 and TRBJ2-7; D possibly matches TRBD1 or TRBD2 (5 bases each). This CDR3 spans 13 amino acids. V gave up 10 bases and J gave up 6 bases, with 19 bases separating them. Germline CDR1 reads MDHEN; CDR2 reads SYDVKM. CDR3 bases: TGTGCCATAACTAAGAGGGGCCTAAGCGAGCAGTACTTC. This codes for CAITKRGLSEQYF.

This clonotype was seen more than once but under ten times. V and J are TRBV3-1 and TRBJ2-7; D might be TRBD2 (6 bases). Germline CDR1 and CDR2: LGHDT and YNNKEL (reference sequence). V shed 4 bases and J shed 3 bases, with 19 bases lying between them. This CDR3 contains 16 residues. The CDR3 DNA follows: TGTGCCAGCAGCCCCTTCGTGCGACTAGAAAGCTACGAGCAGTACTTC. Translated, it gives CASSPFVRLESYEQYF.

This clonotype has at least ten counts. The chain uses TRBV7-9 and TRBJ2-5; D perhaps matches TRBD2 (6 bases). CDR1 SEHNR and CDR2 FQNEAQ come from the germline V gene (reference sequence). With 6 bases removed from V and 1 base from J, the gap between germline ends came to 12 bases. The CDR3 contains 14 residues. CDR3: CASRDGLTQETQYF. CDR3 DNA: TGTGCCAGCAGGGATGGACTAACCCAAGAGACCCAGTACTTC.

This clonotype was seen ten or more times. The chain carries TRBV30 and TRBJ2-7, with D possibly being TRBD2 (6 bases). The CDR3 has 13 residues. Germline-derived CDR1 and CDR2 are GTSNPN and SVGIG (reference sequence). The germline V and J ends were trimmed by 0 bases and 5 bases, with 11 bases remaining between them. The CDR3: CAWSVYSGNEQYF. The DNA for the CDR3 is TGTGCCTGGAGTGTTTATAGCGGTAACGAGCAGTACTTC.

This clonotype was seen at least ten times. The gene calls are TRBV5-1 and TRBJ1-6, with D maybe TRBD1 (6 bases). V lost 0 bases and J 10 bases, leaving 14 bases between the germline ends. Germline V gene lookup returns CDR1 SGHRS and CDR2 YFSETQ. The CDR3 runs to 15 residues. CDR3 amino acids: CASSLAGQGRSPLHF. CDR3 nucleotide sequence: TGCGCCAGCAGCTTGGCCGGGCAGGGGAGATCACCCCTCCACTTT.

This clonotype was seen repeatedly, ten times or more. The chain recombines TRBV11-2 with TRBJ2-3; TRBD2 agrees at 10 bases. V was pared by 5 bases and J by 2 bases, with 7 bases of the junction left unmatched. The CDR3 sequence is 16 residues long. Germline CDR1 is SGHAT and CDR2 is FQNNGV. The CDR3 spells CASSPKGLADTDTQYF. The CDR3, as DNA: TGTGCCAGCAGCCCCAAAGGACTAGCGGACACAGATACGCAGTATTTT.

This clonotype came up many times. This chain joins TRBV27 and TRBJ1-2, with D tentatively TRBD1 (6 bases). V was cut by 0 bases and J by 8 bases, with 16 bases left in between. The CDR3 sequence is 15 residues long. The germline gives CDR1 MNHEY, CDR2 SMNVEV (reference sequence). CDR3 DNA sequence: TGTGCCAGCAGTTTATCCCGACAGGTACCGGGGGGCTACACCTTC. It translates to CASSLSRQVPGGYTF.

This clonotype was seen at least ten times. This chain uses TRBV25-1 with TRBJ2-2, with TRBD1 as a possible D gene (5 bases). The CDR3 totals 17 residues. Germline CDR1 is MGHDK and CDR2 is SYGVNS. Trimming cost V 4 bases and J 3 bases, with 18 bases left between them. The CDR3 region is CASSAQPSTDYTGELFF. The CDR3 DNA reads TGTGCCAGCAGTGCCCAACCCTCGACAGACTACACCGGGGAGCTGTTTTTT.

Worth noting for this clonotype: Germline and junction disagree at one end, which may indicate a read error. The V gene is TRBV9, the J gene TRBJ1-3; 7 positions agree with TRBD1. Germline V gene lookup returns CDR1 SGDLS and CDR2 YYNGEE. CDR3 size: 17 residues. The CDR3 DNA is TGTGCCAGCAGCGTAGAACCCCCGGACAGGTCTGGATACACCATATATTTT. Encoded protein: CASSVEPPDRSGYTIYF.

This clonotype was observed many times. This chain connects TRBV7-2 to TRBJ2-7; D not certain. The CDR3 covers 14 residues. Trimming stripped 3 bases from V and 4 bases from J, with 13 bases between. Germline V gene sequence: CDR1 SGHTA, CDR2 FQGNSA. CDR3 amino acids: CASSFGGSGYEQYF. In DNA form, the CDR3 reads TGTGCCAGCAGCTTCGGTGGATCCGGTTACGAGCAGTACTTC.

The V call is TRBV12-3 or TRBV12-4, the J call TRBJ2-5, with 7 nucleotides matching TRBD2. This CDR3 is 14 amino acids long. Trimming took 7 bases from V and 5 from J; bases not matched to a gene: 10. CDR3 loop: CASTEAGEYETQYF. The DNA of the CDR3 is TGTGCCAGCACCGAGGCGGGAGAGTATGAGACCCAGTACTTC.

In its sample, this clonotype was seen many times. The chain couples TRBV12-3 or TRBV12-4 to TRBJ2-2; 8 nucleotides align to TRBD2. The CDR3 is made up of 16 amino acids. V was clipped by 1 base and J by 6 bases; unmatched bases: 7. CDR3 DNA: TGTGCCAGCAGTTTAGAAGGGACTAGTGTCTCCGGGGAGCTGTTTTTT. Its translation: CASSLEGTSVSGELFF.